These T cell receptor beta chains were read from a single sample in a study of T-cell memory formation after mild COVID-19. TCRdb re-derived calls from the 5' RACE reads in MiXCR, one entry per CDR3 protein. The sample records 450,000 to 650,000 distinct CDR3 sequences, about 20% being singletons. Specimen: PBMCs or a T cell subset sorted from them (not recorded which). All receptors come from an adult woman who had mild COVID-19 (a few samples of this study predate the infection). Cell type and time point are not known. Each CDR3 is given with its conserved first and last residue. D genes are given only for firm matches. The size of a clone is reported for some rows only, either as once, few or many, or as a class for expanded clones.

TRBV7-3	few	TRBJ2-1	TRBD2	CASSKGLAGVREQFF	TGTGCCAGCAGCAAGGGACTAGCGGGAGTCCGTGAGCAGTTCTTC
TRBV7-9	few	TRBJ2-7	.	CASSPVGGPNEQYF	TGTGCCAGCAGCCCCGTGGGAGGCCCCAACGAGCAGTACTTC
TRBV5-1	few	TRBJ2-5	.	CASSSGGTDQETQYF	TGCGCCAGCAGCTCGGGAGGGACAGACCAAGAGACCCAGTACTTC
TRBV10-3	many	TRBJ2-1	.	CAISDETGSEQFF	TGTGCCATCAGTGACGAAACAGGGAGTGAGCAGTTCTTC
TRBV24-1	.	TRBJ1-4	.	CATSDPDGVKLFF	TGTGCCACCAGTGATCCGGACGGCGTCAAACTGTTTTTT
TRBV6-1	.	TRBJ2-1	.	CASSADLYNEQFF	TGTGCCAGCAGTGCCGACTTGTACAATGAGCAGTTCTTC
TRBV12-3/TRBV12-4	.	TRBJ2-7	.	CASSESSDSYEQYF	TGTGCCAGCAGTGAGTCTAGCGACTCGTACGAGCAGTACTTC
TRBV12-3/TRBV12-4	.	TRBJ2-5	.	CASSLVGQTQYF	TGTGCCAGCAGTTTGGTGGGTCAGACCCAGTACTTC
TRBV7-7	few	TRBJ2-7	TRBD1	CASSKGQGDYEQYF	TGTGCCAGCAGCAAGGGACAGGGTGACTACGAGCAGTACTTC
TRBV2	.	TRBJ2-7	.	CASTRARRDYEQYF	TGTGCCAGCACCCGCGCCAGGCGGGACTACGAGCAGTACTTC
TRBV7-9	few	TRBJ2-2	TRBD1	CASRTGQGANTGELFF	TGTGCCAGCAGAACCGGACAGGGGGCGAACACCGGGGAGCTGTTTTTT